This T cell receptor beta chain was identified during a study of sequential checkpoint blockade in melanoma. The repertoire was sequenced with immunoSEQ multiplex PCR; TCRdb's copy has only in-frame clones and lacks some. The sample carries about 17,000 clones, 80% recorded once. Described treatment: randomized to nivolumab then ipilimumab (arm A) or the reverse (arm B). This TCR derives from a human donor with melanoma. The material sequenced was CD8+ T cells sorted from blood (inferred from file names), taken from a patient given nivolumab and ipilimumab in sequence.

Here the CDR3 reads CASSLGYNTEYEQYF. The CDR3 region has the DNA TGTGCCAGCAGCTTAGGATATAACACGGAGTACGAGCAGTACTTC. V is TRBV7-9 and J is TRBJ2-7; D remains unclear. This CDR3 contains 15 residues. Between the trimmed V and J ends, which lost 1 base and 4 bases, there was a span of 14 bases. CDR1 is SEHNR, CDR2 FQNEAQ, per germline (reference sequence).